This entry is about one T cell receptor (beta chain). Its antigen is not identified. CDR3 size: 13 residues. V was cut by 7 bases and J by 7 bases, with 16 bases left in between. Germline V gene data show CDR1 as MNHEY and CDR2 as SVGAGI. This specimen comes from a study of cytomegalovirus exposure and HLA in healthy donors. PCR used 60 Vbeta primers and 13 Jbeta primers. Clones were sequenced by immunoSEQ multiplex PCR, and TCRdb holds only the in-frame ones, with some missing. The data hold 250,000 to 350,000 clones, with more than 80% observed a single time. Findings of the study overall: Per a later analysis, HLA-associated TCR beta chains showed more clonal expansion than other, equally common TCR beta chains. Some highly shared sequence variants likely arose as a pipeline artifact. The study carried out a later analysis of TCR beta sequences. It associated approximately 16,000 of them with specific HLA alleles at a false discovery rate of 0.05. As was reported, the classifier diagnosed cytomegalovirus status with high specificity and sensitivity.

Specimen: PBMCs. V usage is TRBV6-5 and J usage is TRBJ1-2; tentatively, D is TRBD1 (6 bases). The sequence was obtained from a man between 40 and 49 years old in good health and CMV-seropositive. As DNA, the CDR3 is TGTGCCAGCACCCCGGGTAGGGGGTCTGGCTACACCTTC. Its protein product is CASTPGRGSGYTF.